The sequence of this T cell receptor (beta chain) was determined in a study of T cells in narcolepsy. The wider study: Patients with NT1 or NT2 and healthy control donors were enrolled. Study findings and constraints: Reportedly, autoreactive clonotypes were serially detected in patients' blood but not controls'.

The assay was immunoSEQ multiplex PCR, and TCRdb's table has in-frame clones only and misses some. The sample includes tens of thousands of clones, approximately 80% of them seen just once. This clone was seen a handful of times. Its antigen remains unidentified. The clonotype originates from a human donor in good health. Sequencing was performed on memory (CD45RA-) CD4+ T cells from blood.

This chain's CDR3 is CASSRLQGASTDTQYF. CDR3 coding DNA: TGTGCCAGTAGTAGGTTACAGGGGGCTTCCACAGATACGCAGTATTTT. The chain couples TRBV19 to TRBJ2-3, with TRBD1 matching 9 bases. Germline V gene lookup returns CDR1 LNHDA and CDR2 SQIVND (reference sequence). The CDR3 spans 16 residues. V shed 4 bases and J 2 bases; nucleotides not matched to a gene: 7.